The 15 T cell receptor beta chains listed next were all sequenced from one sample in a study of T cell repertoires in cytomegalovirus infection. TCRdb used MiXCR to reprocess the reads, holding one entry per CDR3 protein. The sample lists hundreds of thousands of distinct CDR3 sequences; roughly a third were seen once. Antigens for these TCRs are unknown. The sample here was cultured PBMCs, taken from culture after CMV antigen stimulation. The receptors shown here come from a human donor in good health (CMV status not recorded). Some clones in this sample may be carry-over from other donors' samples.

The chain couples TRBV9 to TRBJ2-1; 14 bases match TRBD2. J gave up 8 bases and V 0 bases, and 7 bases lay outside the gene matches. The CDR3 has 17 residues. From germline, CDR1 is SGDLS and CDR2 YYNGEE. CDR3 sequence (DNA): TGTGCCAGCAGCGTAGTAGGACTAGCGGGAGGTAGCGATGAGCAGTTCTTC. Translated, it gives CASSVVGLAGGSDEQFF.

This clonotype was recorded a few times. Here the CDR3 DNA reads TGTGCCAGCAGTTTGAGAGGGGGCTACTACGAGCAGTACTTC. Protein product: CASSLRGGYYEQYF. The V and J genes are TRBV27 and TRBJ2-7; TRBD1 matches at 7 bases. Germline-derived CDR1 and CDR2 are MNHEY and SMNVEV (reference sequence). The CDR3 spans 14 residues. Losses at the gene ends were 3 bases for V and 3 bases for J; bases not matched to a gene: 5.

This clonotype came up a few times. V usage is TRBV4-3 and J usage is TRBJ2-3; 10 bases fit TRBD2. With V trimmed by 1 base and J by 4 bases, 2 bases remained unmatched. Germline values: CDR1 LGHNA, CDR2 YSLEER. The CDR3 sequence is 15 residues long. The CDR3 sequence: CASSQGLAGADTQYF. CDR3 DNA: TGCGCCAGCAGCCAAGGGCTAGCGGGAGCAGATACGCAGTATTTT.

This clonotype has a handful of counts. The DNA of the CDR3 is TGTGCCAGTAGTCCAAAGATGGATACGCAGTATTTT. This sequence encodes CASSPKMDTQYF. The rearrangement joins TRBV19 to TRBJ2-3; no clear D. Germline V gene sequence: CDR1 LNHDA, CDR2 SQIVND (reference sequence). Deletions cut 5 bases from V and 6 bases from J, with 9 bases between. This CDR3 contains 12 residues.

This clonotype was seen only a few times. V gene TRBV6-5 combines with J gene TRBJ2-6; D is possibly TRBD2 (6 bases). CDR3 length: 17 residues. Trimming cost V 8 bases and J 0 bases, with 17 bases left between them. The V gene's germline CDR1 is MNHEY and CDR2 SVGAGI. Here the CDR3 reads CASSKRGSLSGANVLTF. As DNA, the CDR3 is TGTGCCAGCTCGAAACGGGGGTCCCTCTCTGGGGCCAACGTCCTGACTTTC.

V and J are TRBV5-6 and TRBJ2-5; D unresolved. Trimming pared 0 bases from V and 3 bases from J, leaving 24 bases between. CDR1 is SGHDT and CDR2 is YYEEEE in the germline V gene. The CDR3 has 19 amino acids. The CDR3 DNA reads as TGTGCCAGCAGCTTGGACACAGCCAAAAGGGAAATAGGGAAAGAGACCCAGTACTTC. This translates into CASSLDTAKREIGKETQYF. The variable domain in full, completed from reference TRBV5-6 and TRBJ2-5, reads DAGVTQSPTHLIKTRGQQVTLRCSPKSGHDTVSWYQQALGQGPQFIFQYYEEEERQRGNFPDRFSGHQFPNYSSELNVNALLLGDSALYLCASSLDTAKREIGKETQYFGPGTRLLVL.

This chain links TRBV27 with TRBJ2-3, with 8 bases fitting TRBD2. The CDR3 contains 17 residues. CDR1 and CDR2 (germline): MNHEY, SMNVEV (reference sequence). The V segment lost 3 bases and the J segment 5 bases; nucleotides outside the gene matches: 13. The CDR3 nucleotides read TGTGCCAGCAGTTTCAGGAGACTAGCGTCAGGTTTAGATACGCAGTATTTT. Amino acid sequence: CASSFRRLASGLDTQYF.

The genes are TRBV6-4 and TRBJ2-3; the match to TRBD2 covers 7 bases. The CDR3 sequence is 15 residues long. The germline V gene has CDR1 MRHNA and CDR2 SNTAGT. J gave up 0 bases and V 6 bases, and 6 bases lay outside the gene matches. The CDR3 region has the DNA TGTGCCAGCAGCAACGGGAGGTTGAGCACAGATACGCAGTATTTT. It encodes CASSNGRLSTDTQYF.

This clonotype was observed many times. The J gene is TRBJ2-1, the V gene TRBV19, with 7 bases matching TRBD1. The germline gives CDR1 LNHDA, CDR2 SQIVND (reference sequence). There are 17 residues in the CDR3. Losses at the gene ends were 5 bases for V and 7 bases for J; bases not matched to a gene: 17. The CDR3 coding sequence is TGTGCCAGTAGTCAACAGGGGTCGGCACGGGCGAGGAATGAGCAGTTCTTC. This gives the protein CASSQQGSARARNEQFF.

J is TRBJ2-7 and V is TRBV4-3; D possibly corresponds to TRBD1 (6 bases). The CDR3 covers 18 residues. Trimming shortened V by 1 base and J by 4 bases, and 23 bases separated the two germline ends. CDR1 LGHNA and CDR2 YSLEER come from the germline V gene. CDR3 nucleotides: TGCGCCAGCAGCCAAGGGGACAATATATCTCGCGGAGGTTACGAGCAGTACGTC. It codes for CASSQGDNISRGGYEQYV.

The chain links TRBV6-2 or TRBV6-3 to TRBJ2-1; possible D gene TRBD2, 6 bases. This CDR3 is 20 amino acids long. The germline CDR1 and CDR2 sequences are MNHEY and SVGEGT. V dropped 0 bases and J dropped 1 base, with 22 bases sitting between them. The CDR3 region is CASSYSVAGAGSDSYNEQFF. The CDR3 DNA reads as TGTGCCAGCAGTTACTCGGTTGCTGGCGCGGGAAGCGATTCCTACAATGAGCAGTTCTTC.

This clonotype was seen at least ten times. The chain links TRBV7-2 to TRBJ2-3; a possible D gene is TRBD2 (5 bases). This CDR3 is built from 13 residues. Trimming cost V 2 bases and J 6 bases, with 9 bases left between them. CDR1 is SGHTA, CDR2 FQGNSA, per germline. CDR3: CASSLSREDTQYF. CDR3 sequence (DNA): TGTGCCAGCAGCTTAAGTAGGGAGGATACGCAGTATTTT.

This clonotype showed up just a few times. The J gene is TRBJ2-3, the V gene TRBV29-1; no clear D. This CDR3 is built from 14 residues. V was pared by 6 bases and J by 0 bases, with 13 bases between. CDR1 is SQVTM, CDR2 ANQGSEA, per germline. The CDR3 reads CSVRGGPSTDTQYF. The CDR3 DNA sequence: TGCAGCGTGAGAGGTGGACCTAGCACAGATACGCAGTATTTT.

V and J are TRBV24-1 and TRBJ2-5, with D perhaps matching TRBD2 (6 bases). Trimming took 9 bases from V and 5 from J, leaving 15 bases between them. This CDR3 contains 13 residues. The germline V gene encodes CDR1 KGHDR and CDR2 SFDVKD. The CDR3 nucleotides are TGTGCCACCGGTGGGGGGAGTCAGGAGACCCAGTACTTC. Its protein product is CATGGGSQETQYF.

The V gene is TRBV30, the J gene TRBJ1-1, with no clear D. Trimming pared 4 bases from V and 8 bases from J, leaving 11 bases between. The CDR3 is 11 residues long. CDR1 and CDR2 (germline): GTSNPN, SVGIG (reference sequence). For the CDR3, the DNA is TGTGCCTGGAAAGGCCCCAAAGAAGCTTTCTTT. Protein: CAWKGPKEAFF.